This entry is about one T cell receptor beta chain. Its binding antigen is unknown. No base quality information exists; no much larger clone differs at one position. Preparation of the library involved PCR. Data came from an Illumina HiSeq 2500. To reduce PCR and sequencing biases, unique molecular identifiers were built into the TCR beta cDNA libraries. Roughly 500,000 cDNA molecules were obtained for every 1 to 10 million input T cells, so each molecule roughly corresponded to one T cell. The patient libraries were prepared and sequenced using the same protocol as the earlier healthy control dataset. Within a given batch, samples were prepared together, multiplexed and sequenced on the same HiSeq lane. The authors' pipeline ran thus. MIGEC handled the raw barcoded reads, throwing out single-read molecular identifier groups before consensus assembly and CDR3 extraction. Clonotype tables were post-analysed with VDJtools, and diversity was normalized by down-sampling all datasets to the smallest sample size. To correct batch-related cross-sample contamination, repertoire overlap clustering matched CDR3 amino acid sequences but not nucleotide sequences. The raw public reads went through TCRdb reprocessing: fastp at Q25, MiXCR clone calling, in-frame beta chains kept. Every entry covers one CDR3 protein and lists the most common genes and DNA from its rows. TCRdb, not the original authors, processed these V and J calls. The sample yields around 770,000 distinct CDR3 sequences; about 45% were counted once. The top ten constitute roughly 5% of the sample.

TCR beta repertoires were profiled from peripheral blood of approximately 13 young patients with multiple sclerosis to demonstrate the VDJtools post-analysis software. The multiple sclerosis patients were children and adolescents ranging in age from 6 to 15 years. The entry originates in a study of post-analysis software for immune sequencing data (dated by TCRdb to the mid-2010s). Turning to the overall study: The recorded disease courses included relapsing-remitting, secondary progressive and progressive-relapsing multiple sclerosis, and some patients had no subtype annotation. The patient repertoires were compared against 11 previously published healthy control repertoires obtained from donors aged about 6 to 28 years. A subset of samples was prepared in parallel using single-end sample barcoding, then pooled and co-amplified after Illumina adapter ligation. What the study reported, not specific to this receptor: The control group was slightly older than the multiple sclerosis patient group. When samples were clustered directly using the F measure, samples prepared in the same batch co-clustered strongly, which prompted a batch-effect correction. Multiple sclerosis patients had significantly lower normalized Chao1 diversity than controls, a result that suggests substantial peripheral T-cell clonal expansion. Significantly higher frequencies in patients than in controls were found for a handful of TRBV segments, including TRBV5-6, TRBV5-1 and TRBV20-1.

The CDR3 runs 13 amino acids, cysteine and phenylalanine included. The DNA shown is the 39-base CDR3, in frame from base 1. The V and J ends are trimmed by 1 base and 5 bases, leaving 8 bases between them. Looking up the germline V gene (reference sequence) yields CDR1 LNHDA and CDR2 SQIVND. This TCR came from a girl aged 5-17 years with multiple sclerosis. The specimen was blood. The V and J segments used are TRBV19 and TRBJ1-1, with an unclear D gene assignment. The DNA sequence follows: TGTGCCAGTAGTATAGGACGCAAGACTGAAGCTTTCTTT. The translation is CASSIGRKTEAFF.